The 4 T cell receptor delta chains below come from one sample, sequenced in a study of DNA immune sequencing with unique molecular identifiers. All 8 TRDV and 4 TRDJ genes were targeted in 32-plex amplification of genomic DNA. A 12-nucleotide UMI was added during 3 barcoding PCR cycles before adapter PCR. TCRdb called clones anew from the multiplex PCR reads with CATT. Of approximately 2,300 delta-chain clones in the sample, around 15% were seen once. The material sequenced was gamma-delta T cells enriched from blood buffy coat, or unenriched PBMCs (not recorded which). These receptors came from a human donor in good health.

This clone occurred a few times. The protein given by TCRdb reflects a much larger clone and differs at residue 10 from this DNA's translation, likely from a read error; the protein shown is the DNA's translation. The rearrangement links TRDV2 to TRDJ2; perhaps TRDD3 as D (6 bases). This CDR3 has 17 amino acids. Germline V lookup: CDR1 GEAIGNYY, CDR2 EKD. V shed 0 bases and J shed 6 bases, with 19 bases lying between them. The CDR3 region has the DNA TGTGCCTGTGACACCGGGCTAGGGGGACTCGAGGCAGCACAACTCTTCTTT. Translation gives CACDTGLGGLEAAQLFF.

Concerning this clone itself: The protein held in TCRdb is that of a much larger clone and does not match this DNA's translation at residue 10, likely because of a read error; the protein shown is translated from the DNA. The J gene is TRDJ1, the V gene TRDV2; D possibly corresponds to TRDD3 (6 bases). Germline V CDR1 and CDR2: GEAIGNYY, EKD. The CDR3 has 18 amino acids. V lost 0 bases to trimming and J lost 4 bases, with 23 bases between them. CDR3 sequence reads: CACDTVTTLRDNGDKLIF. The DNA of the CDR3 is TGTGCCTGTGACACCGTAACCACACTGAGGGATAATGGCGATAAACTCATCTTT.

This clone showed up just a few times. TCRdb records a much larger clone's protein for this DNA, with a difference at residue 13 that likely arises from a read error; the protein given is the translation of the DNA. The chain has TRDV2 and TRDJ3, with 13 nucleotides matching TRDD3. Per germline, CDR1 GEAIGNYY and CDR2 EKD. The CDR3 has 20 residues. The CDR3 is CACDKVLGDTRSCDTRQMFF. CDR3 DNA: TGTGCCTGTGACAAAGTACTGGGGGATACGCGCTCCTGCGACACCCGACAGATGTTTTTC.

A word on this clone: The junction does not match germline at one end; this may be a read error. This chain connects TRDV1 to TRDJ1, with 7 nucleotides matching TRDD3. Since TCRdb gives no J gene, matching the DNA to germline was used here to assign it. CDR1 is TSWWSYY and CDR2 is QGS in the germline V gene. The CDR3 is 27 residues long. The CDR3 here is CALGVDSSNLRRYWGSSEGAAIDKLIF. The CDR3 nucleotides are TGCGCTCTTGGGGTGGATTCCTCGAACCTACGCCGCTACTGGGGATCAAGCGAGGGAGCCGCGATCGATAAACTCATCTTT.